The clone carrying this T cell receptor beta chain was detected a few times. As yet, its antigen is unknown. V lost 7 bases to trimming and J lost 7 bases, with 10 bases between them. The CDR3 has 11 residues. Germline V lookup: CDR1 WSHSY, CDR2 SAAADI. TCRdb re-analysed the RACE reads in MiXCR, keeping a single row per CDR3 protein. The table includes some 70,000 distinct CDR3 sequences, 10% to 11% detected once. The data originate from a study of human T cells and chemical hapten exposure. Turning to the study itself: In the sensitization step, 2% DPC was placed on roughly 2 cm by roughly 2 cm of upper inner arm skin. General observations from the study: Sensitizing with DPC caused no change in TCRs above 1 in 1000 frequency.

Regarding time point: pre-sensitization, week 0. Treatment specified: therapeutic diphenylcyclopropenone sensitization with weekly scalp DPC. Staff drew blood before applying each patch test. Suited to DPC and affected by alopecia, the donors ranged from 18 to 70 years old. Sequences were derived from whole blood, sampled in connection with sensitization to the hapten diphenylcyclopropenone (DPC). The rearrangement uses TRBV10-2 and TRBJ1-1; D uncertain. The source of this sequence is a woman aged 45-65 years with alopecia areata. Some clones in this sample may be carry-over from other donors' samples. The CDR3 loop is CASTGRVEAFF. CDR3 in DNA: TGCGCCAGCACAGGACGGGTTGAAGCTTTCTTT.